Listed here are 10 T cell receptor beta chains from one sample, sequenced in a study of PD-1 blockade in mismatch repair-deficient tumors. This table comes from immunoSEQ multiplex PCR, and its TCRdb copy is limited to in-frame clones, with some not included. The sample consists of about 130,000 clones, almost 90% of them appearing once. Source: peripheral blood, taken approximately 70 weeks after starting pembrolizumab. The receptors derive from an adult with mismatch repair-deficient cancer.

This chain joins TRBV11-3 and TRBJ2-7; TRBD2 matches 10 bases. The CDR3 has 16 residues. CDR1 and CDR2 from the germline V gene are SGHNT and YENEEA. The junction had 9 bases not matched to a gene; V was cut back by 5 bases and J by 2 bases. CDR3 sequence: CASSQVGLADPYEQYF. The CDR3 DNA is TGTGCCAGCAGCCAGGTAGGACTAGCGGACCCCTACGAGCAGTACTTC.

The chain employs TRBV10-3 and TRBJ2-7, with a tentative D call TRBD2 (5 bases). The germline V gene has CDR1 ENHRY and CDR2 SYGVKD. The CDR3 extends over 14 amino acids. Trimming took 0 bases from V and 2 from J, leaving 8 bases between them. The CDR3 bases are TGTGCCATCAGTGAGTCGATTAGCGCCTACGAGCAGTACTTC. This sequence encodes CAISESISAYEQYF.

The rearrangement uses TRBV27 and TRBJ2-7; D gene ambiguous. Germline V gene sequence: CDR1 MNHEY, CDR2 SMNVEV (reference sequence). The V and J ends lost 3 bases and 9 bases respectively, with 18 bases between them. The CDR3 length is 14 residues. CDR3 nucleotide sequence: TGTGCCAGCAGTTTCGGGCCTCCTTCCCGGTGGCAGTACTTC. Protein sequence: CASSFGPPSRWQYF.

The chain joins TRBV7-9 to TRBJ1-4; D gene ambiguous. Per germline, CDR1 SEHNR and CDR2 FQNEAQ (reference sequence). The length of the CDR3 is 19 residues. Trimming shortened V by 0 bases and J by 0 bases, and 17 bases separated the two germline ends. CDR3 DNA sequence: TGTGCCAGCAGCTTAGCGCGTGGAGACCCGACCACAACTAATGAAAAACTGTTTTTT. Translated: CASSLARGDPTTTNEKLFF.

The V and J genes are TRBV6-5 and TRBJ1-1; no firm D call. Germline assignment: CDR1 MNHEY and CDR2 SVGAGI. V lost 0 bases to trimming and J lost 1 base, with 6 bases between them. The CDR3 is 14 amino acids. CDR3 in DNA: TGTGCCAGCAGTTACTCCGGGAGGAACACTGAAGCTTTCTTT. It specifies CASSYSGRNTEAFF.

The chain combines TRBV5-1 with TRBJ1-1; TRBD1 matches at 9 bases. The CDR3 covers 15 residues. The V gene's germline CDR1 is SGHRS and CDR2 YFSETQ. J lost 3 bases, V lost 4 bases, and 7 bases had no gene match. The DNA for the CDR3 is TGCGCCAGCAGCCCGTCGACAGGGGGGGACACTGAAGCTTTCTTT. This codes for CASSPSTGGDTEAFF. The full variable domain, its missing parts supplied by reference TRBV5-1 and TRBJ1-1, is KAGVTQTPRYLIKTRGQQVTLSCSPISGHRSVSWYQQTPGQGLQFLFEYFSETQRNKGNFPGRFSGRQFSNSRSEMNVSTLELGDSALYLCASSPSTGGDTEAFFGQGTRLTVV.

The chain joins TRBV5-6 to TRBJ2-7, with 12 positions matching TRBD2. J lost 4 bases, V lost 5 bases, and 7 bases had no gene match. Per the germline V gene, CDR1 is SGHDT and CDR2 is YYEEEE. This CDR3 contains 15 residues. The CDR3 loop is CASRPGLAGLYEQYF. The DNA of the CDR3 is TGTGCCAGCAGGCCGGGACTAGCGGGTTTGTACGAGCAGTACTTC.

The chain uses TRBV19 and TRBJ1-1; D perhaps matches TRBD1 (5 bases). The CDR3 runs 14 residues. Trimming cost V 4 bases and J 7 bases, with 16 bases left between them. Germline V lookup: CDR1 LNHDA, CDR2 SQIVND (reference sequence). The CDR3 spells CASSNPALTGEAFF. In DNA, the CDR3 is TGTGCCAGTAGTAATCCGGCACTCACAGGTGAAGCTTTCTTT.

V is TRBV28 and J is TRBJ2-7, with 13 bases lining up with TRBD2. The CDR3 length is 14 residues. Germline V gene data show CDR1 as MDHEN and CDR2 as SYDVKM. The trim removed 3 bases at V and 7 bases at J, leaving 3 bases unmatched. The CDR3: CASSLTSGRSEQYF. In DNA, the CDR3 is TGTGCCAGCAGTTTGACTAGCGGGAGGAGTGAGCAGTACTTC. The complete variable domain, with remaining parts taken from reference TRBV28 and TRBJ2-7, reads DVKVTQSSRYLVKRTGEKVFLECVQDMDHENMFWYRQDPGLGLRLIYFSYDVKMKEKGDIPEGYSVSREKKERFSLILESASTNQTSMYLCASSLTSGRSEQYFGPGTRLTVT.

The chain joins TRBV25-1 to TRBJ2-1; 7 nucleotides line up with TRBD1. This CDR3 spans 14 amino acids. Per germline, CDR1 MGHDK and CDR2 SYGVNS. Trimming removed 11 bases from V and 4 bases from J; junction bases left unmatched: 11. CDR3 protein: CAPNLEQGYNEQFF. For the CDR3, the DNA is TGTGCCCCCAACCTAGAACAGGGGTACAATGAGCAGTTCTTC.